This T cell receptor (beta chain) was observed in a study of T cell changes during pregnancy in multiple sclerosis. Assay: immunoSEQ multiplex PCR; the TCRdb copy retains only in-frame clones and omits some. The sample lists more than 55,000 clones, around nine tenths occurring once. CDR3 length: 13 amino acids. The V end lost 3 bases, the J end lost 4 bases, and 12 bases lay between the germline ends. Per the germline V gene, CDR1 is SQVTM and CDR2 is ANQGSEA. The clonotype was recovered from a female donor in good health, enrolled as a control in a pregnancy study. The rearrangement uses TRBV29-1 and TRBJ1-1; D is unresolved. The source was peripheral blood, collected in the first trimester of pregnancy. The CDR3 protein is CSVEAGYGTEAFF. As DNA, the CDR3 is TGCAGCGTTGAGGCGGGGTATGGCACTGAAGCTTTCTTT.